The clone carrying this T cell receptor beta chain is a singleton in its sample. Its antigen is undetermined. Run at survey level, the immunoSEQ assay was version v3.0. Only in-frame clones appear in the TCRdb table, and some are missing; sequencing was by immunoSEQ multiplex PCR. The sample has roughly 39,000 clones; around 88% are singletons. The sample is drawn from a study of long-term antiretroviral therapy in people with HIV. All participants with HIV were treated in the United States. General study findings and limits: Relative to control repertoires, HIV repertoires exhibited narrower CDR3 length ranges. Regardless of time point, clones expanded before ART dominated the repertoire. Information pertaining to ART adherence, viral resistance or therapeutic modifications was not obtained.

The source was unsorted PBMCs, collected just before starting antiretroviral therapy. This receptor was taken from a woman under 30 with HIV.

The CDR3 protein is CASSSDRGLGVAFF. The CDR3 DNA follows: TGTGCCAGCAGCTCGGACAGGGGGCTGGGAGTAGCTTTCTTT. This chain links TRBV11-2 with TRBJ1-1; 11 bases line up with TRBD1. The V gene's germline CDR1 is SGHAT and CDR2 FQNNGV. The CDR3 covers 14 residues. The V and J ends lost 4 bases and 10 bases, in that order; junction bases with no gene match: 8.